These 9 T cell receptor beta chains were all obtained from the same sample, sequenced in a study of blood T cells in healthy people across ages. Primers used in a second PCR of roughly 6 to 11 cycles were a sample-barcoded 5' primer and a J-beta primer mix. TCRdb fed the 5' RACE reads into MiXCR, producing one record per CDR3 protein. Of 1.2 million to 1.5 million distinct CDR3 sequences in the sample, approximately 60% were seen once. Sequences were obtained from blood. The receptor source for this set is a man younger than 30 in good health.

The DNA of the CDR3 is TGTGCCATCAGTGAGCTCCAGAATGAGCAGTTCTTC. Translation: CAISELQNEQFF. The chain combines TRBV10-3 with TRBJ2-1; D unclear. CDR3 length: 12 residues. Germline V gene data show CDR1 as ENHRY and CDR2 as SYGVKD. The ends were cut back, 2 bases at V and 7 bases at J, with 6 bases in the middle.

V and J are TRBV7-8 and TRBJ1-2; 7 positions match TRBD1. The CDR3 has 15 amino acids. Per the germline V gene, CDR1 is SGHVS and CDR2 is FQNEAQ. V was clipped by 5 bases and J by 4 bases; unmatched bases: 10. The CDR3 DNA is TGTGCCAGCAGCCAGAACAGGGGTTATGGCTATGGCTACACCTTC. Translated: CASSQNRGYGYGYTF.

V is TRBV6-1 and J is TRBJ2-3, with D perhaps TRBD1 (5 bases). The germline V gene has CDR1 MNHNS and CDR2 SASEGT. The length of the CDR3 is 13 residues. The germline V and J ends were trimmed by 9 bases and 5 bases, with 15 bases remaining between them. CDR3 sequence: CASSRTPLDTQYF. The CDR3, as DNA: TGTGCCAGTAGTAGGACACCTTTAGATACGCAGTATTTT.

The chain joins TRBV29-1 to TRBJ2-2; D is unclear. CDR1 and CDR2 from the germline V gene are SQVTM and ANQGSEA. This CDR3 comprises 14 residues. V was trimmed by 6 bases and J by 2 bases, leaving 13 bases between them. The CDR3 loop is CSVQRAANTGELFF. DNA of the CDR3: TGCAGCGTCCAACGGGCCGCCAACACCGGGGAGCTGTTTTTT.

V is TRBV5-1 and J is TRBJ2-7, with D perhaps assigned TRBD1 or TRBD2 (5 bases each). Germline CDR1 reads SGHRS; CDR2 reads YFSETQ. The CDR3 contains 16 residues. Trimming cost V 3 bases and J 7 bases, with 23 bases left between them. CDR3 in amino acids: CASSSDPGRGYNEQYF. The CDR3 coding sequence is TGCGCCAGCAGCTCGGATCCGGGACGGGGATACAATGAGCAGTACTTC.

In the case of this clonotype: Since a much larger clone is just one base distant, this may be a read error. The rearrangement links TRBV29-1 to TRBJ2-7; D gene uncertain. From germline, CDR1 is SQVTM and CDR2 ANQGSEA. V was shortened by 6 bases and J by 7 bases, with 13 bases between the two germline ends. This CDR3 is built from 11 residues. The CDR3, as DNA: TGCAGCGTGACTCGAGACAATGAGCAGTACTTC. Protein: CSVTRDNEQYF.

In its sample, this clonotype was seen a few times. This sequence joins TRBV5-1 and TRBJ2-7; D ambiguous. CDR1 and CDR2 (germline): SGHRS, YFSETQ. The CDR3 is made up of 17 amino acids. The V end was cut by 0 bases, the J end by 4 bases, with 20 bases between. The CDR3 DNA reads TGCGCCAGCAGCTTGGCAGGTGGACCAGAATTAAAATACGAGCAGTACTTC. Translation gives CASSLAGGPELKYEQYF.

This clonotype was seen just once. The chain uses TRBV20-1 and TRBJ2-3, with 8 bases matching TRBD2. CDR1 is DFQATT, CDR2 SNEGSKA, per germline (reference sequence). Losses at the gene ends were 3 bases for V and 4 bases for J; bases not matched to a gene: 6. The CDR3 runs 14 residues. The CDR3 region has the DNA TGCAGTGCTAGTTGGACTAGCAGTTCAGATACGCAGTATTTT. As protein: CSASWTSSSDTQYF.

V and J are TRBV6-5 and TRBJ2-1; 7 nucleotides match TRBD1. This CDR3 has 17 residues. The J segment lost 2 bases and the V segment lost 0 bases, leaving 7 bases of the junction unmatched. CDR1 and CDR2 (germline): MNHEY, SVGAGI. The CDR3 is CASSYSGQTIAYNEQFF. DNA for the CDR3: TGTGCCAGCAGTTACTCGGGACAGACTATCGCCTACAATGAGCAGTTCTTC.